Sequencing of this T cell receptor beta chain was carried out in a study of response to subunit inactivated influenza vaccine. TCRdb used MiXCR to reprocess the RT-PCR reads, holding one entry per CDR3 protein. The table shows approximately 500,000 distinct CDR3 sequences, with about 15% occurring only once. This CDR3 contains 14 residues. V was clipped by 4 bases and J by 0 bases, with 8 bases between them. From germline, CDR1 is SGDLS and CDR2 YYNGEE. This clonotype came up a few times. This receptor was obtained from a man in his fifties who received an inactivated influenza vaccine. The starting material was PBMCs from blood, obtained 11 to 12 days after vaccination. The V call is TRBV9, the J call TRBJ1-3, with unresolved D. The CDR3 is CASSNTNSGNTIYF. CDR3 DNA: TGTGCCAGCAGCAACACAAACTCTGGAAACACCATATATTTT. The whole variable domain, remainder taken from reference TRBV9 and TRBJ1-3, is DSGVTQTPKHLITATGQRVTLRCSPRSGDLSVYWYQQSLDQGLQFLIQYYNGEERAKGNILERFSAQQFPDLHSELNLSSLELGDSALYFCASSNTNSGNTIYFGEGSWLTVV.